This T cell receptor beta chain appears in the sequencing data of a study of T cells in Graves' hyperthyroidism and ophthalmopathy. Germline CDR1 LNHDA, CDR2 SQIVND (reference sequence). The CDR3 is made up of 13 amino acids. The V end lost 0 bases, the J end lost 3 bases, and 6 bases lay between the germline ends. Amplification of TCR beta CDR3 regions was performed using RNA transcripts as template. When the TCR CDR3 underwent first-round RT-PCR, the HTBI primer set was used. TCRdb itself ran the multiplex PCR reads through MiXCR, one entry per CDR3 protein. Among fewer than 400,000 distinct CDR3 sequences listed, 25% were seen once.

This chain links TRBV19 with TRBJ2-7; TRBD2 is a possible D gene (5 bases). Sequencing was carried out using blood. This sequence was found in a man between 45 and 60 years old with Graves' hyperthyroidism. The CDR3 loop is CASSIDRGYEQYF. DNA of the CDR3: TGTGCCAGTAGTATAGATCGGGGCTACGAGCAGTACTTC.